This TCR beta chain was sequenced during a study of blood T cell repertoires in COVID-19. For the study at large: Researchers got acute and convalescent COVID-19 samples from the United States, Italy and Spain. T cells, B-cell-depleted T cells, or PBMCs provided the cDNA or gDNA that served as material.

After removal of 4 bases from V and 4 bases from J, the junction contained 5 bases not matched to a gene. This CDR3 contains 15 residues. The germline gives CDR1 LNHDA, CDR2 SQIVND (reference sequence). As originally analysed: Amplification with reference gene primers provided the estimates of nucleated cell counts. Assay: immunoSEQ multiplex PCR; the TCRdb copy retains only in-frame clones and omits some. V, J and clone size derive from that table, while D and trimming were established from the DNA sequence. This table holds 150,000 to 200,000 clones, approximately 85% found once. This receptor was obtained from a man in his fifties or sixties with acute or convalescent COVID-19. Sequencing used peripheral blood. The genes are TRBV19 and TRBJ2-2; TRBD1 aligns across 8 bases. The CDR3 region is CASSSAGGTTGELFF. CDR3 bases: TGTGCCAGTAGTAGCGCAGGGGGCACCACCGGGGAGCTGTTTTTT. The full variable domain, its missing parts supplied by reference TRBV19 and TRBJ2-2, is DGGITQSPKYLFRKEGQNVTLSCEQNLNHDAMYWYRQDPGQGLRLIYYSQIVNDFQKGDIAEGYSVSREKKESFPLTVTSAQKNPTAFYLCASSSAGGTTGELFFGEGSRLTVL.